Listed below are T cell receptor beta chains from one sample, sequenced in a study of blood T cell repertoires in COVID-19. Sequencing used immunoSEQ multiplex PCR; TCRdb keeps in-frame clones, though not all of them. The sample carries 60,000 to 90,000 clones, about 85% recorded once. The source material was peripheral blood. The receptor set was obtained from a man in his fifties or sixties with COVID-19, enrolled during active disease. The CDR3 runs from the conserved cysteine through the conserved F or W. Each record gives: clone size, D gene, J gene, V gene, CDR3 DNA, CDR3 protein. D genes are given only for firm matches. The listing skips clone size in some rows; elsewhere it reads once, few, many or a size class.

.,.,TRBJ2-7,TRBV9,TGTGCCAGCAGCGGGCCGGGCCCAGGGAACCCGACCTACGAGCAGTACTTC,CASSGPGPGNPTYEQYF
.,TRBD1,TRBJ1-5,TRBV4-1,TGCGCCAGCAGCCAAGCAGCCGGGACAGGGTTGAGAAAGAATCAGCCCCAGCATTTT,CASSQAAGTGLRKNQPQHF
.,TRBD2,TRBJ2-7,TRBV6-2/TRBV6-3,TGTGCCAGCAGTTCCCCTGGCGGGGGGGCCTACGAGCAGTACTTC,CASSSPGGGAYEQYF
.,TRBD2,TRBJ2-1,TRBV14,TGTGCCAGCAGCCAAGGCGGTAGCGGGAGGGGTGCTGAGCAGTTCTTC,CASSQGGSGRGAEQFF
.,.,TRBJ2-1,TRBV5-1,TGCGCCAGCAGCTTGGAAGACCGGGAAGACAATGAGCAGTTCTTC,CASSLEDREDNEQFF
.,.,TRBJ1-2,TRBV19,TGTGCCAGTAGTATAGGGACTGTTCGCTATGGCTACACCTTC,CASSIGTVRYGYTF
.,.,TRBJ2-4,TRBV12-3/TRBV12-4,TGTGCCAGCAGCCCCGGAGGGCGGGTTCAGTACTTC,CASSPGGRVQYF
.,.,TRBJ1-5,TRBV5-1,TGCGCCAGCAGCCTGCTCCCAGGGGAGGGTCAGCCCCAGCATTTT,CASSLLPGEGQPQHF
.,TRBD1,TRBJ1-5,TRBV4-1,TGCGCCAGCAGCCAAGGCGGGACAGGTCCCAATCAGCCCCAGCATTTT,CASSQGGTGPNQPQHF
.,.,TRBJ1-1,TRBV5-6,TGTGCCAGCAGCTTATACAGGCGCGGGAACACTGAAGCTTTCTTT,CASSLYRRGNTEAFF
.,.,TRBJ2-1,TRBV11-3,TGTGCCAGCAGCCCTACTAGCACGAGTGAGCAGTTCTTC,CASSPTSTSEQFF
.,TRBD2,TRBJ2-3,TRBV3-1/TRBV3-2,TGTGCCAGCAGCCAAGCCCTAGCGGGGGGCCGGGCAGATACGCAGTATTTT,CASSQALAGGRADTQYF
.,TRBD2,TRBJ2-1,TRBV14,TGTGCCAGCAGCGGGACTAGCGGGGGATACAATGAGCAGTTCTTC,CASSGTSGGYNEQFF
.,.,TRBJ1-1,TRBV18,TGTGCCAGCTCACCAGATAACCGGGGCACTGAAGCTTTCTTT,CASSPDNRGTEAFF
.,.,TRBJ1-2,TRBV12-2,TGTGCAAGTCGCTTACAAGACAGGGCTGGCTACACCTTC,CASRLQDRAGYTF
.,.,TRBJ2-3,TRBV29-1,TGCAGCGTTGAACTCGGACAGACCCGGGGGTATTTT,CSVELGQTRGYF
.,.,TRBJ2-2,TRBV7-9,TGTGCCAGCAGCTCGCGGGACAGCCTGTACACCGGGGAGCTGTTTTTT,CASSSRDSLYTGELFF
.,.,TRBJ1-1,TRBV6-6,TGTGCCAGCAGATTACAGGTTTTTCAGAACACTGAAGCTTTCTTT,CASRLQVFQNTEAFF
many,.,TRBJ2-1,TRBV14,TGTGCCAGCAGCCAAGATAGCCACAACAATGAGCAGTTCTTC,CASSQDSHNNEQFF
.,.,TRBJ1-6,TRBV6-2/TRBV6-3,TGTGCCAGCAGTTTAGGTCCCGGCGGAGGGGCCTATAATTCACCCCTCCACTTT,CASSLGPGGGAYNSPLHF
.,TRBD1,TRBJ2-7,TRBV29-1,TGCAGCGGGGTCTCGACAGGGGGCGCGTACGAGCAGTACTTC,CSGVSTGGAYEQYF
.,TRBD1,TRBJ2-7,TRBV30,TGTGCCTGGAGTGGTCCTCCGGGACAGGCTTACGAGCAGTACTTC,CAWSGPPGQAYEQYF
.,TRBD2,TRBJ2-1,TRBV5-1,TGCGCCAGCAGCTTGAATTTAGCGGGTGCCTACAATGAGCAGTTCTTC,CASSLNLAGAYNEQFF
.,TRBD1,TRBJ2-3,TRBV7-7,TGTGCCAGCAGCCCACCGGACAGGCCAGATACGCAGTATTTT,CASSPPDRPDTQYF
.,TRBD1,TRBJ1-2,TRBV5-1,TGCGCCAGCAGCTGGGACAGGGGCTATGGCTACACCTTC,CASSWDRGYGYTF
.,TRBD2,TRBJ2-7,TRBV5-1,TGCGCCAGCAGCTTGCAAGCGGGGGGCCCCTCTTTCGAGCAGTACTTC,CASSLQAGGPSFEQYF
.,.,TRBJ2-2,TRBV19,TGTGCCAGTAGTATTACTGGCGGAAACACCGGGGAGCTGTTTTTT,CASSITGGNTGELFF
.,.,TRBJ1-3,TRBV30,TGTGCCTGGAGTGTATCGGGGGCTGGAAACACCATATATTTT,CAWSVSGAGNTIYF
.,.,TRBJ1-1,TRBV7-9,TGTGCCAGCAGCTTCCGGGGGGAGAACACTGAAGCTTTCTTT,CASSFRGENTEAFF
.,TRBD1,TRBJ1-4,TRBV7-9,TGTGCCAGCAGCTTTATGGGACAGAGCAATGAAAAACTGTTTTTT,CASSFMGQSNEKLFF
.,TRBD1,TRBJ2-3,TRBV19,TGTGCCAGTAGTTTAAACAGGGGGTTCTTGCCAGATACGCAGTATTTT,CASSLNRGFLPDTQYF
.,.,TRBJ2-2,TRBV11-2,TGTGCCAGCAGCTTAGATAGGGGCGCCGGGGAGCTGTTTTTT,CASSLDRGAGELFF
.,.,TRBJ1-2,TRBV12-3/TRBV12-4,TGTGCCAGCAGCCCAGGGTCCTATGGCTACACCTTC,CASSPGSYGYTF
.,.,TRBJ2-1,TRBV7-3,TGTGCCAGCAGCCAGGGTGTTAGTGGGGTCGGTGAGCAGTTCTTC,CASSQGVSGVGEQFF
few,.,TRBJ1-1,TRBV6-1,TGTGCCAGCAGTGAACGGACACGAGGCTCTGAAGCTTTCTTT,CASSERTRGSEAFF
.,.,TRBJ1-5,TRBV19,TGTGCCAGTGCAGCCGGGACCGGGGGAGATCAGCCCCAGCATTTT,CASAAGTGGDQPQHF
.,.,TRBJ1-2,TRBV5-1,TGCGCCAGCAGCTTGGGGGGCGGCGTTTCCGACTATGGCTACACCTTC,CASSLGGGVSDYGYTF